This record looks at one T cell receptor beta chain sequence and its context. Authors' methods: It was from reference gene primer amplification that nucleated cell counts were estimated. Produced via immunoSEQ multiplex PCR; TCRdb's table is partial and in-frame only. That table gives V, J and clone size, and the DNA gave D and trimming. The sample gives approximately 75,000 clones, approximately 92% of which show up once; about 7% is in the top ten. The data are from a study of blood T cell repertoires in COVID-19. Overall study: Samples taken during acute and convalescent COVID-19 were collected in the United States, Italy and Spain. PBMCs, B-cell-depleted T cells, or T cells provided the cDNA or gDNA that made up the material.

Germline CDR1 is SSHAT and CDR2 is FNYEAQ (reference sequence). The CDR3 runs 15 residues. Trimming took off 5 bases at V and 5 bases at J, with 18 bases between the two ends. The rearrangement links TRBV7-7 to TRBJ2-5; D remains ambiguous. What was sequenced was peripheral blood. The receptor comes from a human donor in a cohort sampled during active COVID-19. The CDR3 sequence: CASSRGIVDSETQYF. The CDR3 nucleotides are TGTGCCAGCAGCCGTGGTATCGTCGATAGTGAGACCCAGTACTTC.